Below are 8 T cell receptor beta chains sequenced from a single sample in a study of blood T cell repertoires in COVID-19. The table came from immunoSEQ multiplex PCR; TCRdb's copy has only in-frame clones and leaves some out. In the table there are more than 100,000 clones, around 87% of which are singletons. Sequenced material: peripheral blood. These receptors all come from a woman aged 55-69 years with acute or convalescent COVID-19.

The V gene is TRBV5-1, the J gene TRBJ1-2; D is ambiguous. The CDR3 length is 13 residues. Deletions cut 5 bases from V and 0 bases from J, with 8 bases between. Germline V CDR1 and CDR2: SGHRS, YFSETQ. The CDR3 region has the DNA TGCGCCAGCAGTGGGGAGACTAACTATGGCTACACCTTC. Amino acid sequence: CASSGETNYGYTF.

V gene TRBV6-5 combines with J gene TRBJ1-5, with D maybe TRBD1 (5 bases). Trimming removed 4 bases from V and 1 base from J, with 14 bases in between. The CDR3 spans 16 residues. CDR1 MNHEY and CDR2 SVGAGI come from the germline V gene. CDR3 protein: CASSSWTPLSNQPQHF. Written as DNA, the CDR3 is TGTGCCAGCAGTTCTTGGACACCCCTCAGCAATCAGCCCCAGCATTTT.

The chain is built from TRBV6-1 and TRBJ1-3; TRBD1 might be the D (6 bases). CDR1 is MNHNS and CDR2 is SASEGT in the germline V gene. CDR3 length: 16 residues. V was clipped by 2 bases and J by 1 base, with 12 bases between them. The CDR3 DNA follows: TGTGCCAGCAGTGAACCGATAGGGGGTTCTGGAAACACCATATATTTT. Protein sequence: CASSEPIGGSGNTIYF.

The rearrangement links TRBV30 to TRBJ2-3; D is possibly TRBD2 (5 bases). Germline-derived CDR1 and CDR2 are GTSNPN and SVGIG (reference sequence). The CDR3 consists of 12 residues. Deletions cut 3 bases from V and 5 bases from J, with 9 bases between. CDR3 in amino acids: CAWRELGDTQYF. The CDR3 bases are TGTGCCTGGAGGGAACTAGGAGATACGCAGTATTTT.

The rearrangement joins TRBV10-3 to TRBJ1-6; no definite D call. The ends were cut back, 2 bases at V and 7 bases at J, with 9 bases in the middle. The germline gives CDR1 ENHRY, CDR2 SYGVKD. This CDR3 is built from 14 residues. For the CDR3, the DNA is TGTGCCATCAGTGAGCCGGACTCGAATTCACCCCTCCACTTT. Translation gives CAISEPDSNSPLHF.

The chain has TRBV7-3 and TRBJ2-2, with D possibly TRBD2 on 5 matching bases. This CDR3 contains 16 residues. Per the germline V gene, CDR1 is SGHTA and CDR2 is FQGTGA. Trimming removed 3 bases at V and 4 bases at J, with 15 bases between. The CDR3, as DNA: TGTGCCAGCAGCTTTACCCCCGGGGTCAGCACCGGGGAGCTGTTTTTT. Translated, it gives CASSFTPGVSTGELFF. Combining the CDR3 with reference TRBV7-3 and TRBJ2-2 gives the whole variable domain GAGVSQTPSNKVTEKGKYVELRCDPISGHTALYWYRQSLGQGPEFLIYFQGTGAADDSGLPNDRFFAVRPEGSVSTLKIQRTERGDSAVYLCASSFTPGVSTGELFFGEGSRLTVL.

The chain has TRBV5-1 and TRBJ2-1; D gene ambiguous. The length of the CDR3 is 15 residues. Between the trimmed V and J ends, which lost 0 bases and 7 bases, there was a span of 14 bases. CDR1 and CDR2 (germline): SGHRS, YFSETQ. The DNA for the CDR3 is TGCGCCAGCAGCTTGGCTAGTTCCCGTCGGAATGAGCAGTTCTTC. Translation: CASSLASSRRNEQFF.

The V and J genes are TRBV18 and TRBJ1-1, with TRBD1 matching over 7 bases. The germline V gene has CDR1 KGHSH and CDR2 LQKENI. Trimming cost V 4 bases and J 0 bases; bases outside gene matches: 5. The CDR3 is 15 amino acids. The CDR3 region has the DNA TGTGCCAGCTCACAGGGGGCAAGTATGAACACTGAAGCTTTCTTT. Encoded protein: CASSQGASMNTEAFF.